This entry is about one T cell receptor (beta chain). The sample belongs to a study of cytomegalovirus exposure and HLA in healthy donors. The PCR employed 60 Vbeta primers together with 13 Jbeta primers. Only in-frame clones appear in the TCRdb table, and some are missing; sequencing was by immunoSEQ multiplex PCR. The repertoire holds some 95,000 clones, with less than 75% as singletons. The receptor was isolated from a man aged 30 to 45 in good health and CMV-seronegative. Specimen: PBMCs.

The CDR3 sequence: CASSAQGNSPLHF. Here the CDR3 DNA reads TGTGCCAGCAGCGCTCAGGGGAATTCACCCCTCCACTTT. This chain joins TRBV25-1 and TRBJ1-6; possibly TRBD1 for D (6 bases). With 6 bases removed from V and 7 bases from J, the gap between germline ends came to 10 bases. The CDR3 covers 13 residues. Germline V gives CDR1 MGHDK, CDR2 SYGVNS.